This T cell receptor (beta chain) was sequenced during a study of blood T cells in healthy people across ages. On this clonotype: What it recognizes is unknown.

PCR was performed a second time for about 7 to 12 cycles using a sample-barcoded 5' primer and a J-beta primer mix. Researchers report that a template-switch adaptor with 12 random nucleotides tagged each cDNA molecule. Via MiXCR, TCRdb re-called the 5' RACE reads, giving one row per CDR3 protein. The sample holds more than 600,000 distinct CDR3 sequences, roughly 25% seen once. The study's findings and limits: Age advanced and TCR beta diversity per million T cells fell, roughly linearly.

These data were also reused for a study on T cells of mothers and their children. As that study records: Each 15 ul cDNA reaction used roughly 1.4 ug RNA; all RNA was used.

The sample was blood. This TCR came from a boy aged 5-17 years in good health.

The CDR3 region has the DNA TGCAGCGTTCCGGACAGGCCTGAGCCTTTCTTT. It is translated as CSVPDRPEPFF. The chain employs TRBV29-1 and TRBJ1-1, with TRBD1 matching 7 bases. Germline-derived CDR1 and CDR2 are SQVTM and ANQGSEA. There are 11 residues in the CDR3. V lost 5 bases, J lost 12 bases, and 9 bases stayed unmatched. Looking up the rest from reference TRBV29-1 and TRBJ1-1 gives the full variable domain: SAVISQKPSRDICQRGTSLTIQCQVDSQVTMMFWYRQQPGQSLTLIATANQGSEATYESGFVIDKFPISRPNLTFSTLTVSNMSPEDSSIYLCSVPDRPEPFFGQGTRLTVV.